This is a list of T cell receptor beta chains from one sample in a study of blood T cell repertoires in COVID-19. Assay used: immunoSEQ multiplex PCR; TCRdb lists only in-frame clones, some missing. In the table there are a few hundred thousand clones, 85% to 90% of which are singletons. Sequencing used peripheral blood. The receptors come from a woman in her sixties or seventies with active or convalescent COVID-19. Both conserved end residues are part of each CDR3. Each record gives: V gene, J gene, clone size, D gene, CDR3 protein, CDR3 DNA. A D gene is named only where the DNA matches it firmly. A clone size is listed for some rows: how often the clone was seen (once, few, many), or a class if it is expanded.

V gene: TRBV7-9
J gene: TRBJ2-7
clone size: .
D gene: .
CDR3 protein: CASSPSPIASEQYF
CDR3 DNA: TGTGCCAGCAGCCCTTCCCCAATAGCAAGCGAGCAGTACTTC

V gene: TRBV6-2/TRBV6-3
J gene: TRBJ2-2
clone size: once
D gene: TRBD2
CDR3 protein: CASSSPAGLRNTGELFF
CDR3 DNA: TGTGCCAGCAGTTCCCCGGCGGGACTAAGAAACACCGGGGAGCTGTTTTTT

V gene: TRBV15
J gene: TRBJ2-3
clone size: once
D gene: .
CDR3 protein: CATSRDPREDTQYF
CDR3 DNA: TGTGCCACCAGCAGAGATCCCCGAGAAGATACGCAGTATTTT

V gene: TRBV19
J gene: TRBJ1-2
clone size: .
D gene: .
CDR3 protein: CASTRRNTRGYGYTF
CDR3 DNA: TGTGCCAGTACAAGACGGAACACCCGCGGCTATGGCTACACCTTC

V gene: TRBV2
J gene: TRBJ2-7
clone size: .
D gene: .
CDR3 protein: CASRWQGGNEQYF
CDR3 DNA: TGTGCCAGCAGATGGCAAGGGGGAAACGAGCAGTACTTC

V gene: TRBV25-1
J gene: TRBJ1-4
clone size: .
D gene: .
CDR3 protein: CASSELGSGFLEKLFF
CDR3 DNA: TGTGCCAGCAGTGAATTGGGGTCAGGGTTTTTGGAAAAACTGTTTTTT

V gene: TRBV6-2/TRBV6-3
J gene: TRBJ1-2
clone size: .
D gene: TRBD1
CDR3 protein: CASSHPGQGNYGYTF
CDR3 DNA: TGTGCCAGCAGTCATCCGGGACAGGGGAATTATGGCTACACCTTC

V gene: TRBV5-1
J gene: TRBJ2-7
clone size: .
D gene: .
CDR3 protein: CASSFVRGSGEQYF
CDR3 DNA: TGCGCCAGCAGCTTCGTCCGTGGTTCAGGGGAGCAGTACTTC

V gene: TRBV9
J gene: TRBJ2-1
clone size: .
D gene: TRBD2
CDR3 protein: CASSVTVAGYEQFF
CDR3 DNA: TGTGCCAGCAGCGTAACGGTAGCGGGGTATGAGCAGTTCTTC

V gene: TRBV12-3/TRBV12-4
J gene: TRBJ2-1
clone size: .
D gene: .
CDR3 protein: CASGWARNEQFF
CDR3 DNA: TGTGCCAGCGGTTGGGCTCGTAATGAGCAGTTCTTC

V gene: TRBV28
J gene: TRBJ2-2
clone size: .
D gene: TRBD1
CDR3 protein: CASRFGFGTAGTGELFF
CDR3 DNA: TGTGCCAGCAGGTTTGGCTTTGGGACAGCTGGGACCGGGGAGCTGTTTTTT

V gene: TRBV19
J gene: TRBJ2-7
clone size: .
D gene: .
CDR3 protein: CASGRGGAWEQYF
CDR3 DNA: TGTGCCAGCGGACGGGGCGGGGCGTGGGAGCAGTACTTC

V gene: TRBV5-1
J gene: TRBJ2-3
clone size: once
D gene: .
CDR3 protein: CASSLSARSTDTQYF
CDR3 DNA: TGCGCCAGCAGCTTGTCGGCCAGGAGCACAGATACGCAGTATTTT

V gene: TRBV7-2
J gene: TRBJ2-1
clone size: .
D gene: .
CDR3 protein: CASSLQGGDNEQFF
CDR3 DNA: TGTGCCAGCAGCTTACAGGGTGGTGACAATGAGCAGTTCTTC

V gene: TRBV10-3
J gene: TRBJ1-1
clone size: .
D gene: .
CDR3 protein: CAISPGRRNTEAFF
CDR3 DNA: TGTGCCATCAGTCCAGGGCGAAGGAACACTGAAGCTTTCTTT

V gene: TRBV10-3
J gene: TRBJ2-5
clone size: .
D gene: TRBD2
CDR3 protein: CAISDSRTSRGETQYF
CDR3 DNA: TGTGCCATCAGTGATAGTAGGACTAGCCGGGGGGAGACCCAGTACTTC

V gene: TRBV3-1/TRBV3-2
J gene: TRBJ2-5
clone size: .
D gene: TRBD2
CDR3 protein: CASSPQGGVETQYF
CDR3 DNA: TGTGCCAGCAGCCCCCAGGGAGGGGTGGAGACCCAGTACTTC

V gene: TRBV27
J gene: TRBJ1-5
clone size: .
D gene: .
CDR3 protein: CASSLGRGDQPQHF
CDR3 DNA: TGTGCCAGCAGTTTAGGCCGGGGTGATCAGCCCCAGCATTTT

V gene: TRBV6-6
J gene: TRBJ1-6
clone size: .
D gene: .
CDR3 protein: CASSYGAASHNSPLHF
CDR3 DNA: TGTGCCAGCAGTTATGGTGCGGCTTCCCATAATTCACCCCTCCACTTT

V gene: TRBV5-4
J gene: TRBJ2-5
clone size: once
D gene: TRBD1
CDR3 protein: CASSKGQAQETQYF
CDR3 DNA: TGTGCCAGCAGCAAGGGACAGGCCCAAGAGACCCAGTACTTC

V gene: TRBV18
J gene: TRBJ1-5
clone size: .
D gene: TRBD1
CDR3 protein: CASSTIQGSLAGQPQHF
CDR3 DNA: TGTGCCAGCTCAACAATACAGGGGTCTCTCGCTGGTCAGCCCCAGCATTTT

V gene: TRBV4-1
J gene: TRBJ2-5
clone size: once
D gene: .
CDR3 protein: CASSLVQALVETQYF
CDR3 DNA: TGCGCCAGCAGCTTAGTCCAGGCCTTAGTAGAGACCCAGTACTTC

V gene: TRBV3-1/TRBV3-2
J gene: TRBJ1-6
clone size: .
D gene: TRBD1
CDR3 protein: CASRSGTGVNSPLHF
CDR3 DNA: TGTGCCAGCAGATCCGGGACAGGGGTCAATTCACCCCTCCACTTT

V gene: TRBV12-3/TRBV12-4
J gene: TRBJ1-2
clone size: .
D gene: .
CDR3 protein: CASSAGLYGYTF
CDR3 DNA: TGTGCCAGCAGTGCGGGGCTCTATGGCTACACCTTC

V gene: TRBV6-1
J gene: TRBJ2-5
clone size: .
D gene: .
CDR3 protein: CASSDLALETQYF
CDR3 DNA: TGTGCCAGCAGTGATCTAGCTCTAGAGACCCAGTACTTC

V gene: TRBV19
J gene: TRBJ2-2
clone size: .
D gene: TRBD1
CDR3 protein: CASSKGGLGTGELFF
CDR3 DNA: TGTGCCAGTAGTAAAGGGGGCTTAGGGACCGGGGAGCTGTTTTTT

V gene: TRBV6-2/TRBV6-3
J gene: TRBJ2-7
clone size: .
D gene: .
CDR3 protein: CASSYDLTIAAYEQYF
CDR3 DNA: TGTGCCAGCAGTTACGACTTAACTATCGCCGCCTACGAGCAGTACTTC

V gene: TRBV3-1/TRBV3-2
J gene: TRBJ1-5
clone size: few
D gene: TRBD1
CDR3 protein: CASSPNRGFGQPQHF
CDR3 DNA: TGTGCCAGCAGCCCAAACAGGGGATTCGGACAGCCCCAGCATTTT

V gene: TRBV3-1/TRBV3-2
J gene: TRBJ2-3
clone size: .
D gene: TRBD2
CDR3 protein: CASTPGLAVTDTQYF
CDR3 DNA: TGTGCCAGCACCCCGGGACTAGCGGTTACAGATACGCAGTATTTT

V gene: TRBV3-1/TRBV3-2
J gene: TRBJ2-3
clone size: .
D gene: TRBD2
CDR3 protein: CASSPRGGPDTQYF
CDR3 DNA: TGTGCCAGCAGCCCGCGGGGGGGCCCAGATACGCAGTATTTT

V gene: TRBV18
J gene: TRBJ2-2
clone size: .
D gene: TRBD1
CDR3 protein: CADRETGELFF
CDR3 DNA: TGTGCCGACAGGGAGACCGGGGAGCTGTTTTTT

V gene: TRBV19
J gene: TRBJ1-3
clone size: .
D gene: TRBD1
CDR3 protein: CASSKGANGNTIYF
CDR3 DNA: TGTGCCAGTTCGAAGGGGGCGAATGGAAACACCATATATTTT

V gene: TRBV29-1
J gene: TRBJ2-5
clone size: .
D gene: .
CDR3 protein: CSVEGGGETQYF
CDR3 DNA: TGCAGCGTTGAAGGTGGCGGAGAGACCCAGTACTTC

V gene: TRBV4-3
J gene: TRBJ2-1
clone size: .
D gene: TRBD2
CDR3 protein: CASSSLAGGYNEQFF
CDR3 DNA: TGCGCCAGCAGCTCACTAGCGGGGGGCTACAATGAGCAGTTCTTC

V gene: TRBV18
J gene: TRBJ2-6
clone size: .
D gene: .
CDR3 protein: CASSGSSGANVLTF
CDR3 DNA: TGTGCCAGTTCGGGGAGTTCTGGGGCCAACGTCCTGACTTTC

V gene: TRBV27
J gene: TRBJ1-2
clone size: .
D gene: TRBD1
CDR3 protein: CASSFGQGYGYTF
CDR3 DNA: TGTGCCAGCAGCTTCGGACAGGGCTATGGCTACACCTTC

V gene: TRBV6-5
J gene: TRBJ2-1
clone size: .
D gene: .
CDR3 protein: CASSSRGSNEQFF
CDR3 DNA: TGTGCCAGCAGTTCCCGGGGGAGCAATGAGCAGTTCTTC

V gene: TRBV4-3
J gene: TRBJ1-5
clone size: few
D gene: .
CDR3 protein: CASSQDLRLPLRPQHF
CDR3 DNA: TGCGCCAGCAGCCAAGATCTCAGGCTACCTCTCCGGCCCCAGCATTTT

V gene: TRBV3-1/TRBV3-2
J gene: TRBJ1-2
clone size: once
D gene: TRBD1
CDR3 protein: CASSQVRTGGRNYGYTF
CDR3 DNA: TGTGCCAGCAGCCAAGTGAGGACAGGAGGTCGCAACTATGGCTACACCTTC